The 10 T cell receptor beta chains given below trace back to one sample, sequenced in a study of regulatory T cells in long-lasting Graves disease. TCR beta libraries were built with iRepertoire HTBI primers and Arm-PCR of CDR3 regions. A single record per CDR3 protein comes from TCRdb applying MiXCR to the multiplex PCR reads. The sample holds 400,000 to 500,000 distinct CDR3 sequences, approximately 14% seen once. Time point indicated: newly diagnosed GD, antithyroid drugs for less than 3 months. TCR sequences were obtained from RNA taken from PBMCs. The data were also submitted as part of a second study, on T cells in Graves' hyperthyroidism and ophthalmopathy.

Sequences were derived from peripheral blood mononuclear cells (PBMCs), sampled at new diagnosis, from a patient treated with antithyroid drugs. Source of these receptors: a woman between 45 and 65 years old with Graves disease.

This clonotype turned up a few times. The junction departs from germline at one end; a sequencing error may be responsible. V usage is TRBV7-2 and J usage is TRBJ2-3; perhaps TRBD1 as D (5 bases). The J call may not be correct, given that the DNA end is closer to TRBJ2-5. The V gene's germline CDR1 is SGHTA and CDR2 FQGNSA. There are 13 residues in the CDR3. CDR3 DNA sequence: TGTGCCAGCAGCAGCAGGGTTTACGAGATCCAGTACTTC. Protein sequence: CASSSRVYEIQYF.

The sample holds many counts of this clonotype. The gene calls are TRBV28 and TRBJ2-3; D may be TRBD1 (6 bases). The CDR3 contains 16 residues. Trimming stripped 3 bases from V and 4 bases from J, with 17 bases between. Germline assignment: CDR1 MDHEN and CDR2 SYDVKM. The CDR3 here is CASSFQQGQGPDTQYF. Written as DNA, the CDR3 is TGTGCCAGCAGTTTTCAACAGGGCCAAGGTCCAGATACGCAGTATTTT.

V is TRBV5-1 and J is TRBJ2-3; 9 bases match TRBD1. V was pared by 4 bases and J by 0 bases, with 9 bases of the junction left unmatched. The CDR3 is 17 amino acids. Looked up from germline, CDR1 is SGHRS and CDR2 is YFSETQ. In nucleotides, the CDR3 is TGCGCCAGCAGCCCCAGGACAGGGGCCGCAAGCACAGATACGCAGTATTTT. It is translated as CASSPRTGAASTDTQYF.

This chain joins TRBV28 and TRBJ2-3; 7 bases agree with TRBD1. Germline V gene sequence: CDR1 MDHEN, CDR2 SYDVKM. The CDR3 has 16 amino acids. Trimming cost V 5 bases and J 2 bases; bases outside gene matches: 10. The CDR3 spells CASSPQGVGYTDTQYF. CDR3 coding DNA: TGTGCCAGCAGTCCCCAGGGGGTAGGATACACAGATACGCAGTATTTT.

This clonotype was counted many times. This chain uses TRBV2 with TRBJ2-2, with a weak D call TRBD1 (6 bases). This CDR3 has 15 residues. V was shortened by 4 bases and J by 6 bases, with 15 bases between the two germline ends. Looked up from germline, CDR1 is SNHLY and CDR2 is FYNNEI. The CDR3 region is CASSAQGYVSGELFF. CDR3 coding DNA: TGTGCCAGCAGTGCCCAGGGGTATGTGTCCGGGGAGCTGTTTTTT.

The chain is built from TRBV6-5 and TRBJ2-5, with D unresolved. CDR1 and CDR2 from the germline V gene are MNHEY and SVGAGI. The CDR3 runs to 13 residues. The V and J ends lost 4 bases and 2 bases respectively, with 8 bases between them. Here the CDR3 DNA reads TGTGCCAGCAGTTTCCTGACACAAGAGACCCAGTACTTC. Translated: CASSFLTQETQYF.

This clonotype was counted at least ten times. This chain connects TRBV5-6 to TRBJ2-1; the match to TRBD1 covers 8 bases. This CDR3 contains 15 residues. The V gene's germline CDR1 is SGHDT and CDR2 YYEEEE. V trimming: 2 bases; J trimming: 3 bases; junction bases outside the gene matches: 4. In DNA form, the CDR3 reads TGTGCCAGCAGCTTTGTAGGACAGGGCTACAATGAGCAGTTCTTC. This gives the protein CASSFVGQGYNEQFF.

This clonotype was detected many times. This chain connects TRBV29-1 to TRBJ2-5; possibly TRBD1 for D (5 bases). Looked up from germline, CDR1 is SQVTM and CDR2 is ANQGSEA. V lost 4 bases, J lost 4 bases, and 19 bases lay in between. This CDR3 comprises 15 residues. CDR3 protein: CSVVWTLGLGETQYF. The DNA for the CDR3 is TGCAGCGTTGTGTGGACACTTGGTTTAGGAGAGACCCAGTACTTC.

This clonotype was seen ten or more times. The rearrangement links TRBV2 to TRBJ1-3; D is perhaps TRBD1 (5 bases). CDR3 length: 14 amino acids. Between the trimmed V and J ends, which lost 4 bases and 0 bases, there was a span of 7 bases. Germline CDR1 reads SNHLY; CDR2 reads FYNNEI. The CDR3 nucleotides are TGTGCCAGCAGTGGGACAAGCTCTGGAAACACCATATATTTT. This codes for CASSGTSSGNTIYF.

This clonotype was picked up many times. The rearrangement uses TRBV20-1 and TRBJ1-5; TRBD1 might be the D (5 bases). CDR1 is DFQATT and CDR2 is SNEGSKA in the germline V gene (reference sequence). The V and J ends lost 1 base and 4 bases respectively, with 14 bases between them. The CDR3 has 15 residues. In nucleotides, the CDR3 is TGCAGTGCTAGAGCCAGGGAAGAGGATAATCAGCCCCAGCATTTT. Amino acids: CSARAREEDNQPQHF.